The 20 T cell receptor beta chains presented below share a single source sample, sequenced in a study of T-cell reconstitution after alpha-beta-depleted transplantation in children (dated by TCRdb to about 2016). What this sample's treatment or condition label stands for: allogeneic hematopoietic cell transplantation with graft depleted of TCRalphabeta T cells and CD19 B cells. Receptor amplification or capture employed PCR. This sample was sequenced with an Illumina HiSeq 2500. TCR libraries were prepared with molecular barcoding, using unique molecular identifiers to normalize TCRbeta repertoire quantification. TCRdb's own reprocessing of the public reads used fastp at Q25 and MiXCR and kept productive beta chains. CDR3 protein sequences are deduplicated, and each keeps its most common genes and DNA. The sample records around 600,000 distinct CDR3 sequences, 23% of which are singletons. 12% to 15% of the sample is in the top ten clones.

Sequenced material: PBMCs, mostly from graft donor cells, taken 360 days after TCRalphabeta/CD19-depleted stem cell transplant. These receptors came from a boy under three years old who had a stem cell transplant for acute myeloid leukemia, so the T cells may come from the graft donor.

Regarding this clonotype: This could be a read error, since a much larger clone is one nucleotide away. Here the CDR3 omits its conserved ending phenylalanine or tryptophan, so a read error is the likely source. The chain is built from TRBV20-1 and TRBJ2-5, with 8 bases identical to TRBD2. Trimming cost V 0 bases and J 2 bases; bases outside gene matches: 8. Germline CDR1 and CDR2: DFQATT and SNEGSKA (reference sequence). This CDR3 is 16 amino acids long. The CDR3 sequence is CSARDLGGATQETQYY. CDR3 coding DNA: TGCAGTGCTAGAGATCTCGGGGGGGCAACGCAAGAGACCCAGTACTAC.

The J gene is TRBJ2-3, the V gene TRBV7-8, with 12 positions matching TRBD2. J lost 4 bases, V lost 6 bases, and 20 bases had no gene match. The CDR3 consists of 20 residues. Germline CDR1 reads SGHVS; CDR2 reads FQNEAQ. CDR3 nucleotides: TGTGCCAGCAGTTCGAACCTAGCGGGGGGGGCTCCCGGGGGCGCAGATACGCAGTATTTT. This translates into CASSSNLAGGAPGGADTQYF.

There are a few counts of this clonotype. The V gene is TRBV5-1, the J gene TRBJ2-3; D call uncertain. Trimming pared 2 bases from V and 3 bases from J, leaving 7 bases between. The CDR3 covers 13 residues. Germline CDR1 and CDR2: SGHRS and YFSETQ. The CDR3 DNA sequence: TGCGCCAGCAGCTTAAGTCGGACAGATACGCAGTATTTT. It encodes CASSLSRTDTQYF.

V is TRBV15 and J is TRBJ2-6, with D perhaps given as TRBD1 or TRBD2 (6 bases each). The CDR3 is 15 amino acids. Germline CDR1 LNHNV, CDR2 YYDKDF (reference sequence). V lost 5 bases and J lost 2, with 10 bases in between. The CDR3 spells CATSRGGTGANVLTF. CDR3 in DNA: TGTGCCACCAGCCGAGGGGGGACTGGGGCCAACGTCCTGACTTTC. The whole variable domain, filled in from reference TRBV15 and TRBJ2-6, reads DAMVIQNPRYQVTQFGKPVTLSCSQTLNHNVMYWYQQKSSQAPKLLFHYYDKDFNNEADTPDNFQSRRPNTSFCFLDIRSPGLGDTAMYLCATSRGGTGANVLTFGAGSRLTVL.

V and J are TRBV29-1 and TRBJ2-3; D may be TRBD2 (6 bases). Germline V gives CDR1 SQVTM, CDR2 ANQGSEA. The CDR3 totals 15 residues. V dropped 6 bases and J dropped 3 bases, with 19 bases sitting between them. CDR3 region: CSVERTGLATDTQYF. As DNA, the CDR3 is TGCAGCGTGGAGAGAACGGGACTCGCAACAGATACGCAGTATTTT.

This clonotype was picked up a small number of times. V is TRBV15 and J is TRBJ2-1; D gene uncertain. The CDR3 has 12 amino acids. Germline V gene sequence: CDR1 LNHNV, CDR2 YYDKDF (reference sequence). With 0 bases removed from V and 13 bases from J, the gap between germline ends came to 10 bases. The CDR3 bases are TGTGCCACCAGCAGAGATGGGCCTCCTCAGTTCTTC. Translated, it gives CATSRDGPPQFF.

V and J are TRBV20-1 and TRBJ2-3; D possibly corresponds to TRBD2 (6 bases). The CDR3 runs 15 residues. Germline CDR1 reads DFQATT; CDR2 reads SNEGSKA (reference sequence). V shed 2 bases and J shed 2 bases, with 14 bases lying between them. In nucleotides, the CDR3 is TGCAGTGCTAGACCACCGCGGGGATACACAGATACGCAGTATTTT. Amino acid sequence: CSARPPRGYTDTQYF.

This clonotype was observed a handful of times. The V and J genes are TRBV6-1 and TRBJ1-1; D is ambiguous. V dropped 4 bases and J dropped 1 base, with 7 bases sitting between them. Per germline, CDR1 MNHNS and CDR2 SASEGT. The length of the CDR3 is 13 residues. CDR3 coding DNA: TGTGCCAGCAGTGTGGCGAGGAACACTGAAGCTTTCTTT. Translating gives CASSVARNTEAFF.

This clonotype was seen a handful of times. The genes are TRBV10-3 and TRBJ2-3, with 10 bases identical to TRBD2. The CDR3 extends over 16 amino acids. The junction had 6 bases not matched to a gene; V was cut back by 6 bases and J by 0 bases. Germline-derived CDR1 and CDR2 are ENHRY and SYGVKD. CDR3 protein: CAISPTSGRSTDTQYF. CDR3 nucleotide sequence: TGTGCCATCAGCCCGACTAGCGGGCGTAGCACAGATACGCAGTATTTT.

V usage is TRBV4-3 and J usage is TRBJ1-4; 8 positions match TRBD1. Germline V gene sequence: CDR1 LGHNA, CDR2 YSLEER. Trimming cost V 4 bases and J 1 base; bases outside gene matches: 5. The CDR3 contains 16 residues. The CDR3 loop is CASSRTGMITNEKLFF. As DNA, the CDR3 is TGCGCCAGCAGCCGGACAGGGATGATAACTAATGAAAAACTGTTTTTT.

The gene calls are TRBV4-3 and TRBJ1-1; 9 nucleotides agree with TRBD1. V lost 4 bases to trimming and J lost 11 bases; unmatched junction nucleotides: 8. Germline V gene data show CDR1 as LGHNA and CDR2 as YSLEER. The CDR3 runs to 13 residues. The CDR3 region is CASSPGTGFRAFF. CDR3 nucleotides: TGCGCCAGCAGCCCGGGGACAGGGTTTCGGGCTTTCTTT.

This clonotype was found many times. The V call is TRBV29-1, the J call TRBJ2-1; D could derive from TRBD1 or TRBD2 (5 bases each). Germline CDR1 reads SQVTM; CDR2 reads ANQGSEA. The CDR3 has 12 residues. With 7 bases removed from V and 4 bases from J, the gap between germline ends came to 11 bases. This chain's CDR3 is CSARGAYNEQFF. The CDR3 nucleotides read TGCAGCGCCCGAGGGGCGTACAATGAGCAGTTCTTC.

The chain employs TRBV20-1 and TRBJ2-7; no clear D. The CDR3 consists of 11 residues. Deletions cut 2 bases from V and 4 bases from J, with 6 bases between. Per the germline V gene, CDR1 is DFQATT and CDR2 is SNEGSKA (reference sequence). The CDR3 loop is CSARMGYEQYF. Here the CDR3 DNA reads TGCAGTGCTAGAATGGGTTACGAGCAGTACTTC.

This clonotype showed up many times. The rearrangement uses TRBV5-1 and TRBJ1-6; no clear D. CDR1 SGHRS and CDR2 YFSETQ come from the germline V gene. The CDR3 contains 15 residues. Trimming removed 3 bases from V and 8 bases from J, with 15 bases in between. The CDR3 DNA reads TGCGCCAGCAGCTCTGGCCGGAAATTTGATTCACCCCTCCACTTT. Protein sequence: CASSSGRKFDSPLHF.

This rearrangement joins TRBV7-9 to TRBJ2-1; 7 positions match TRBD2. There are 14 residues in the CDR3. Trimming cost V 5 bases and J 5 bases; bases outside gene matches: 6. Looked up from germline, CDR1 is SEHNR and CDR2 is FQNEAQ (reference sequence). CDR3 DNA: TGTGCCAGCAGCCCCCGGGACTACCACAATGAGCAGTTCTTC. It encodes CASSPRDYHNEQFF.

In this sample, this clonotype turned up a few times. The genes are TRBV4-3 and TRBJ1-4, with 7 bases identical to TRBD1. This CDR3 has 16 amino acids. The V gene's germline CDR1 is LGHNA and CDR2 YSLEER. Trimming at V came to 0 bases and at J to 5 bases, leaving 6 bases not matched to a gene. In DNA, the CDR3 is TGCGCCAGCAGCCAAGAAGGGGGACAGCTGAATGAAAAACTGTTTTTT. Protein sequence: CASSQEGGQLNEKLFF.

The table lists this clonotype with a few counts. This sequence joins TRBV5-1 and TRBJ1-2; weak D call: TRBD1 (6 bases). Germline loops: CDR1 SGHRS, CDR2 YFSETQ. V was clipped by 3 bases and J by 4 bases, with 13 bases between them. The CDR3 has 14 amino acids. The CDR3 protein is CASSWTDQIYGYTF. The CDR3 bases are TGCGCCAGCAGCTGGACAGACCAGATCTATGGCTACACCTTC.

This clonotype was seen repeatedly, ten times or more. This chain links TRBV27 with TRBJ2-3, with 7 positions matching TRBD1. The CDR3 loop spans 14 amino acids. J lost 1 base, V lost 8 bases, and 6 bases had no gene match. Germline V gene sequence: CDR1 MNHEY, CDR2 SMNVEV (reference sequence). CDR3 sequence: CASYAGTGTDTQYF. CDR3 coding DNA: TGTGCCAGCTACGCCGGGACAGGCACAGATACGCAGTATTTT.

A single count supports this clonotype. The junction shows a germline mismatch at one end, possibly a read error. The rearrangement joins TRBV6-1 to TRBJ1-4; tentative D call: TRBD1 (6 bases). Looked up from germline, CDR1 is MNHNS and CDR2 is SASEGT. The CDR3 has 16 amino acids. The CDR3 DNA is TGTGCCAGCAGTATAGCACTCAGGGGCACTAATGGAAAACTGTTTTTT. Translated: CASSIALRGTNGKLFF.

The CDR3 bases are TGTGCCAGCTCACCATCTGGGCGGACCCTCGGGGACACCGGGGAGCTGTTTTTT. This encodes CASSPSGRTLGDTGELFF. This chain connects TRBV18 to TRBJ2-2, with TRBD2 as a possible D gene (5 bases). Germline V gives CDR1 KGHSH, CDR2 LQKENI. The CDR3 loop spans 18 amino acids. Between the trimmed V and J ends, which lost 2 bases and 3 bases, there was a span of 19 bases.